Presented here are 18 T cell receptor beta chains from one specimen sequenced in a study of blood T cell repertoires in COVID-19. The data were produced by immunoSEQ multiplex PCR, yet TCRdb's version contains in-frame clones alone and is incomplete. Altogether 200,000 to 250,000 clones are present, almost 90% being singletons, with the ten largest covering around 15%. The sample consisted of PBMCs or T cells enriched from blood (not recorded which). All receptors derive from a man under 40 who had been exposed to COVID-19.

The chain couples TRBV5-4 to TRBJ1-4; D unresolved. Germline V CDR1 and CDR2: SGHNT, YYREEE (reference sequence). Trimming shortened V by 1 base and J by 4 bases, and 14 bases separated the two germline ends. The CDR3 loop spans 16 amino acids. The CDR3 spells CASSLLPGWDNEKLFF. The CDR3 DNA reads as TGTGCCAGCAGCTTGTTACCGGGATGGGATAATGAAAAACTGTTTTTT.

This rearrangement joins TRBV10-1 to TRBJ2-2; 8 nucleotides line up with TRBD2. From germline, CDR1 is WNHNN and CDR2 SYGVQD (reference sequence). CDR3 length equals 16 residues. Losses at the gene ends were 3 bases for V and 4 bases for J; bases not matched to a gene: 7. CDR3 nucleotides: TGCGCCAGCAGTGATGTCAGCGGGGGATTCACCGGGGAGCTGTTTTTT. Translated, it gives CASSDVSGGFTGELFF.

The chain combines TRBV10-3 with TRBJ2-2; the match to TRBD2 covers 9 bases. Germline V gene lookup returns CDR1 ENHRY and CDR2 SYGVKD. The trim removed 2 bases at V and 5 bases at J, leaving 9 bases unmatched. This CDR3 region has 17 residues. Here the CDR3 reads CAISEPQGRGGTGELFF. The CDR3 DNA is TGTGCCATCAGTGAGCCCCAGGGGCGGGGGGGAACCGGGGAGCTGTTTTTT.

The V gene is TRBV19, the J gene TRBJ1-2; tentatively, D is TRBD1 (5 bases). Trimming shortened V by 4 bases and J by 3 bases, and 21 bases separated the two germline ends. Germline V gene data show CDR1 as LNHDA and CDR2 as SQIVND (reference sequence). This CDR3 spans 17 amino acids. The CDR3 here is CASSRRDSGVGYYGYTF. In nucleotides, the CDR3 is TGTGCCAGTAGTAGACGGGACTCCGGTGTGGGGTACTATGGCTACACCTTC.

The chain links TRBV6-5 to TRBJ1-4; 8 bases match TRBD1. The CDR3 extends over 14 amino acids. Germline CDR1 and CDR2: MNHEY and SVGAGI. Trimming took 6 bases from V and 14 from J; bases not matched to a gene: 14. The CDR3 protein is CASRSGQDGEGLFF. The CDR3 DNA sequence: TGTGCCAGCAGATCGGGACAGGACGGTGAAGGGCTGTTTTTT.

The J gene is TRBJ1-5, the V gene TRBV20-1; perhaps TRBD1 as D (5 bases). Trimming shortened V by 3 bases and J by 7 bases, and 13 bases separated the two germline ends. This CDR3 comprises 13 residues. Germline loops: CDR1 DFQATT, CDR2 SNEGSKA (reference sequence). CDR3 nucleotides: TGCAGTGCTAGTTTGGACGGGGGGCAGCCCCAGCATTTT. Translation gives CSASLDGGQPQHF.

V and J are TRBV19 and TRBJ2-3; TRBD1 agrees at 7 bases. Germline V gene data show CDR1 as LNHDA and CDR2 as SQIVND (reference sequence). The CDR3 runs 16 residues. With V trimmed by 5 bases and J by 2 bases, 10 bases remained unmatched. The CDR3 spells CASSQLQGTPTDTQYF. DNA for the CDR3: TGTGCCAGTAGTCAACTACAGGGGACCCCCACAGATACGCAGTATTTT.

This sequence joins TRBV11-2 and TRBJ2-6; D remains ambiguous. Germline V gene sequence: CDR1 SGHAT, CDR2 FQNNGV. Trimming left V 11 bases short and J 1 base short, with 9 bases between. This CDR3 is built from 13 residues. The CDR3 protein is CAAYLSGANVLTF. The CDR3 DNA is TGTGCCGCGTACCTTTCTGGGGCCAACGTCCTGACTTTC.

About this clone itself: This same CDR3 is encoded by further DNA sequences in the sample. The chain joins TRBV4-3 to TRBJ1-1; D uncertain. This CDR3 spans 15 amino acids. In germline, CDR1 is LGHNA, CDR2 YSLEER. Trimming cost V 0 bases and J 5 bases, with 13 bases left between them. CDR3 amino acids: CASSQESGLATEAFF. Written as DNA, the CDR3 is TGCGCCAGCAGCCAAGAGTCCGGGTTAGCAACTGAAGCTTTCTTT.

The CDR3 loop is CASSLGPLSPGGYTF. The DNA for the CDR3 is TGTGCCAGCAGCTTAGGCCCCCTAAGTCCCGGGGGCTACACCTTC. This sequence joins TRBV13 and TRBJ1-2, with D hard to call. V shed 0 bases and J shed 8 bases, with 16 bases lying between them. The CDR3 is 15 amino acids. Germline CDR1 and CDR2: PRHDT and FYEKMQ (reference sequence).

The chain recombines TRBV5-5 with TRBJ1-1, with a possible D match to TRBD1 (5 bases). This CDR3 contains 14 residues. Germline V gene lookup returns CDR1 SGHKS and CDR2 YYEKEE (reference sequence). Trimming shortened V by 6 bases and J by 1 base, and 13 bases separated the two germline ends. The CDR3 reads CASTSGLQNTEAFF. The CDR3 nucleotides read TGTGCCAGCACCTCGGGACTGCAGAACACTGAAGCTTTCTTT.

The DNA of the CDR3 is TGTGCCAGCAGCTTAGGGAGGACAGGGAGAATCCACAATGAGCAGTTCTTC. Amino acid sequence: CASSLGRTGRIHNEQFF. The gene calls are TRBV11-3 and TRBJ2-1; TRBD1 matches at 8 bases. This CDR3 is 17 amino acids long. Per germline, CDR1 SGHNT and CDR2 YENEEA. V gave up 1 base and J gave up 5 bases; unmatched junction bases: 10.

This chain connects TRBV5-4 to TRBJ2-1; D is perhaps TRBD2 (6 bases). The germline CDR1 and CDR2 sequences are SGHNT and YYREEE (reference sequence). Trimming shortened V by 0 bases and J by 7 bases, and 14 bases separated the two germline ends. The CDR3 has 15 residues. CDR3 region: CASSLGLAWKNEQFF. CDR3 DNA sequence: TGTGCCAGCAGCTTGGGGCTAGCGTGGAAAAATGAGCAGTTCTTC.

The CDR3 DNA reads as TGCGCCAGCAGCCCAGGGTTTCCTACCTACGAGCAGTACTTC. This encodes CASSPGFPTYEQYF. The J gene is TRBJ2-7, the V gene TRBV4-3; possibly TRBD1 for D (5 bases). V shed 4 bases and J shed 2 bases, with 12 bases lying between them. CDR3 length: 14 amino acids. In germline, CDR1 is LGHNA, CDR2 YSLEER.

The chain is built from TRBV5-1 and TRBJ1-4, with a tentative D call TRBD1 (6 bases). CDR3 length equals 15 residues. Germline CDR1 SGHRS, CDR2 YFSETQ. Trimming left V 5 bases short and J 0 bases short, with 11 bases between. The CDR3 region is CASRRQETTNEKLFF. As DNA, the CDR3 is TGCGCCAGCAGGCGACAGGAAACAACTAATGAAAAACTGTTTTTT.

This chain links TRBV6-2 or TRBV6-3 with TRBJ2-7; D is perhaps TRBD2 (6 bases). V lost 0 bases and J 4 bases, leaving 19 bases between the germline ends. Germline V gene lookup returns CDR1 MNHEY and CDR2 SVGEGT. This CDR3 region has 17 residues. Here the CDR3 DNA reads TGTGCCAGCAGTTACTCATTGCGGGGACGGATTTCGTACGAGCAGTACTTC. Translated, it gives CASSYSLRGRISYEQYF.

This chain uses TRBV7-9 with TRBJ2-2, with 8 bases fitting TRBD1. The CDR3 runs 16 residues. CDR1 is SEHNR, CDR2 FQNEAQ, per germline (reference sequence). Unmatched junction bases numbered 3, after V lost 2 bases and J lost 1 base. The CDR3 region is CASSLLGTGNTGELFF. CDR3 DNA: TGTGCCAGCAGCTTACTTGGGACAGGGAACACCGGGGAGCTGTTTTTT. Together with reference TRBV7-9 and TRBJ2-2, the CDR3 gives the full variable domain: DTGVSQNPRHKITKRGQNVTFRCDPISEHNRLYWYRQTLGQGPEFLTYFQNEAQLEKSRLLSDRFSAERPKGSFSTLEIQRTEQGDSAMYLCASSLLGTGNTGELFFGEGSRLTVL.

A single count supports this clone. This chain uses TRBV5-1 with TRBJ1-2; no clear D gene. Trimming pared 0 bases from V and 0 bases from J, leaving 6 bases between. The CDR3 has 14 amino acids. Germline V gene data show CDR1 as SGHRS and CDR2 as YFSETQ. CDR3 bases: TGCGCCAGCAGCTTGGTTGGAGCTAACTATGGCTACACCTTC. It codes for CASSLVGANYGYTF.